A single sample is the source of the 24 T cell receptor beta chains below, sequenced in a study of response to subunit inactivated influenza vaccine. MiXCR, applied by TCRdb to the RT-PCR reads, yields one record per CDR3 protein. The sample comprises more than 700,000 distinct CDR3 sequences, approximately 22% of which are singletons, and 10% to 13% rests with the top ten. This specimen consisted of PBMCs from blood, obtained more than 4 days after vaccination. The receptors were gathered from a man aged 50 to 59 who received an inactivated influenza vaccine.

The chain recombines TRBV7-9 with TRBJ1-2; unclear D gene. CDR3 size: 13 residues. The ends were cut back, 6 bases at V and 5 bases at J, with 13 bases in the middle. From germline, CDR1 is SEHNR and CDR2 FQNEAQ (reference sequence). CDR3 sequence: CASRGFRVYGYTF. The CDR3 nucleotides read TGTGCCAGCAGAGGATTTAGGGTGTATGGCTACACCTTC.

This clonotype was seen repeatedly, ten times or more. The genes are TRBV5-1 and TRBJ2-7; 8 bases match TRBD2. The trim removed 1 base at V and 5 bases at J, leaving 8 bases unmatched. The CDR3 is 15 amino acids. Germline CDR1 is SGHRS and CDR2 is YFSETQ. The CDR3 coding sequence is TGCGCCAGCAGCTTGCGGGAGGGCCTATTGGACGAGCAGTACTTC. Encoded protein: CASSLREGLLDEQYF.

This chain joins TRBV7-9 and TRBJ1-1, with 7 bases lining up with TRBD1. In germline, CDR1 is SEHNR, CDR2 FQNEAQ (reference sequence). V dropped 5 bases and J dropped 3; count of bases not matched to a gene: 3. The CDR3 runs 13 residues. The chain's CDR3 is CASSPDRHTEAFF. The CDR3 nucleotides are TGTGCCAGCAGCCCGGACAGGCACACTGAAGCTTTCTTT.

The V gene is TRBV20-1, the J gene TRBJ2-3; D tentatively fits TRBD1 or TRBD2 (7 bases each). CDR3 size: 16 residues. The V gene lost 7 bases and the J gene lost 0 bases, with 20 bases spanning the gap. Germline V gives CDR1 DFQATT, CDR2 SNEGSKA (reference sequence). The CDR3 nucleotides are TGCAGTGTAGATCTGGGAGGGGGCGAAAGCACAGATACGCAGTATTTT. Protein: CSVDLGGGESTDTQYF.

This clonotype was counted a few times. The V gene is TRBV6-6, the J gene TRBJ2-7, with D possibly matching TRBD2 (5 bases). With 7 bases removed from V and 4 bases from J, the gap between germline ends came to 11 bases. From germline, CDR1 is MNHNY and CDR2 SVGAGI (reference sequence). The CDR3 totals 12 residues. This chain's CDR3 is CASNTGEYEQYF. The CDR3 nucleotides read TGTGCCAGCAATACCGGGGAATACGAGCAGTACTTC.

This clonotype was seen more than once but under ten times. The chain carries TRBV6-2 or TRBV6-3 and TRBJ2-7; D perhaps matches TRBD1 (5 bases). Trimming stripped 0 bases from V and 3 bases from J, with 15 bases between. Germline-derived CDR1 and CDR2 are MNHEY and SVGEGT. CDR3 size: 16 residues. The CDR3 protein is CASSYSQATLGYEQYF. CDR3 nucleotide sequence: TGTGCCAGCAGTTACTCACAGGCTACACTGGGCTACGAGCAGTACTTC.

The chain joins TRBV29-1 to TRBJ1-5; D is unresolved. Germline V gene data show CDR1 as SQVTM and CDR2 as ANQGSEA. The CDR3 totals 14 residues. V dropped 1 base and J dropped 2 bases, with 9 bases sitting between them. CDR3 protein: CSVEGLGGNQPQHF. The CDR3 bases are TGCAGCGTTGAAGGATTAGGCGGCAATCAGCCCCAGCATTTT.

This clonotype was recorded a few times. The rearrangement joins TRBV6-5 to TRBJ2-5, with 7 bases aligning to TRBD2. From germline, CDR1 is MNHEY and CDR2 SVGAGI. The CDR3 runs to 15 residues. V was clipped by 3 bases and J by 4 bases; unmatched bases: 8. In nucleotides, the CDR3 is TGTGCCAGCAGTTATACCGGGAGGAGTTCAGAGACCCAGTACTTC. Translation: CASSYTGRSSETQYF.

This clonotype has a handful of counts. The chain employs TRBV29-1 and TRBJ2-7, with TRBD1 matching over 9 bases. The V and J ends lost 7 bases and 2 bases, in that order; junction bases with no gene match: 6. This CDR3 region has 13 residues. Germline loops: CDR1 SQVTM, CDR2 ANQGSEA. CDR3 protein: CSAWTGETYEQYF. The CDR3 DNA reads TGCAGCGCATGGACAGGGGAAACCTACGAGCAGTACTTC.

This clonotype has just a few counts. V usage is TRBV7-2 and J usage is TRBJ2-1; 9 bases align to TRBD2. Germline values: CDR1 SGHTA, CDR2 FQGNSA. The junction had 14 bases not matched to a gene; V was cut back by 4 bases and J by 7 bases. This CDR3 contains 17 residues. CDR3 in amino acids: CASSWQNSGRSGNEQFF. The DNA for the CDR3 is TGTGCCAGCAGCTGGCAGAATAGCGGGAGATCGGGGAATGAGCAGTTCTTC.

This clonotype has more than one count but fewer than ten. This chain connects TRBV28 to TRBJ2-7, with a tentative D call TRBD1 (6 bases). CDR1 and CDR2 (germline): MDHEN, SYDVKM. CDR3 length: 14 residues. V lost 4 bases and J 1 base, leaving 11 bases between the germline ends. CDR3 nucleotide sequence: TGTGCCAGCAGTTCGTCACAGGGTTCCTACGAGCAGTACTTC. Translating it yields CASSSSQGSYEQYF.

The chain couples TRBV20-1 to TRBJ2-7, with D perhaps given as TRBD1 or TRBD2 (6 bases each). Trimming cost V 3 bases and J 6 bases, with 15 bases left between them. Germline values: CDR1 DFQATT, CDR2 SNEGSKA (reference sequence). The CDR3 has 13 residues. In DNA form, the CDR3 reads TGCAGTGCTAGTAGGGGGACTCTCGCCGAGCAGTACTTC. This translates into CSASRGTLAEQYF.

This clonotype was observed many times. The gene calls are TRBV20-1 and TRBJ2-2, with D possibly TRBD2 on 5 matching bases. Deletions cut 3 bases from V and 6 bases from J, with 11 bases between. This CDR3 region has 13 residues. Germline lookup yields CDR1 DFQATT and CDR2 SNEGSKA (reference sequence). This CDR3 is CSASIPGSGELFF. The CDR3 bases are TGCAGTGCTAGTATCCCGGGGTCCGGGGAGCTGTTTTTT.

V usage is TRBV6-5 and J usage is TRBJ2-7; TRBD2 matches 11 bases. The length of the CDR3 is 16 residues. After removal of 0 bases from V and 4 bases from J, the junction contained 5 bases not matched to a gene. CDR1 MNHEY and CDR2 SVGAGI come from the germline V gene. The CDR3 sequence is CASSYSSGGGGYEQYF. CDR3 DNA: TGTGCCAGCAGTTACTCTAGCGGGGGGGGTGGGTACGAGCAGTACTTC.

This clonotype has only a few counts. The gene calls are TRBV29-1 and TRBJ2-7; D possibly corresponds to TRBD1 (6 bases). The CDR3 spans 12 residues. Germline V gene sequence: CDR1 SQVTM, CDR2 ANQGSEA. V lost 4 bases and J 4 bases, leaving 11 bases between the germline ends. CDR3: CSVGEGVYEQYF. DNA of the CDR3: TGCAGCGTTGGTGAGGGGGTTTACGAGCAGTACTTC.

This clonotype was counted only a few times. This rearrangement joins TRBV10-3 to TRBJ2-1; D not certain. The germline gives CDR1 ENHRY, CDR2 SYGVKD. Between the trimmed V and J ends, which lost 4 bases and 0 bases, there was a span of 10 bases. The CDR3 length is 15 residues. The CDR3 sequence is CAISVRSSSYNEQFF. The CDR3 DNA is TGTGCCATCAGTGTTAGGTCTAGCTCCTACAATGAGCAGTTCTTC.

The chain has TRBV20-1 and TRBJ2-2; tentatively, D is TRBD2 (5 bases). The CDR3 spans 15 residues. Germline lookup yields CDR1 DFQATT and CDR2 SNEGSKA (reference sequence). Deletions cut 0 bases from V and 1 base from J, with 9 bases between. CDR3 amino acids: CSARDLRVNTGELFF. In nucleotides, the CDR3 is TGCAGTGCTAGAGATCTGCGGGTGAACACCGGGGAGCTGTTTTTT.

The V call is TRBV28, the J call TRBJ2-5; D is possibly TRBD1 or TRBD2 (5 bases each). This CDR3 is 16 amino acids long. Trimming pared 5 bases from V and 2 bases from J, leaving 18 bases between. The germline V gene encodes CDR1 MDHEN and CDR2 SYDVKM. The CDR3: CASSGGPGRNQETQYF. Here the CDR3 DNA reads TGTGCCAGCAGTGGGGGTCCGGGTAGAAATCAAGAGACCCAGTACTTC.

There are a few counts of this clonotype. CDR3 protein: CASSSQTSGNEQFF. The CDR3 DNA reads TGTGCCAGCAGCTCCCAGACTAGCGGGAATGAGCAGTTCTTC. This chain uses TRBV9 with TRBJ2-1, with 10 bases matching TRBD2. Trimming removed 4 bases from V and 7 bases from J; junction bases left unmatched: 5. This CDR3 has 14 residues. Germline lookup yields CDR1 SGDLS and CDR2 YYNGEE.

Only a few counts were recorded for this clonotype. DNA for the CDR3: TGCAGTGCTAGTCGATCGGGCCCGAGGCCCGGGGAGCTGTTTTTT. The encoded protein is CSASRSGPRPGELFF. V usage is TRBV20-1 and J usage is TRBJ2-2; D is ambiguous. The CDR3 is 15 residues long. Trimming took 3 bases from V and 6 from J, leaving 17 bases between them. Germline loops: CDR1 DFQATT, CDR2 SNEGSKA (reference sequence).

This clonotype was observed a handful of times. The chain is built from TRBV12-3 or TRBV12-4 and TRBJ2-5, with D perhaps matching TRBD2 (5 bases). CDR3 length: 17 amino acids. V lost 6 bases and J 0 bases, leaving 20 bases between the germline ends. The chain's CDR3 is CASSPPPSFGDQETQYF. CDR3 sequence (DNA): TGTGCCAGCAGCCCACCTCCGAGTTTCGGGGACCAAGAGACCCAGTACTTC.

This sequence joins TRBV12-3 or TRBV12-4 and TRBJ2-3, with D tentatively TRBD1 (5 bases). CDR3 length: 13 amino acids. Trimming took off 8 bases at V and 6 bases at J, with 15 bases between the two ends. The CDR3 DNA sequence: TGTGCCAGCGGGTGGGGCTCCGGGGATACGCAGTATTTT. It specifies CASGWGSGDTQYF.

The rearrangement links TRBV10-2 to TRBJ2-7, with D perhaps TRBD1 (6 bases). The CDR3 length is 14 residues. Germline CDR1 is WSHSY and CDR2 is SAAADI. V was shortened by 8 bases and J by 0 bases, with 14 bases between the two germline ends. DNA for the CDR3: TGCGCCAGCGACAGAGGGGGTAGCTCCTACGAGCAGTACTTC. It codes for CASDRGGSSYEQYF.

This clonotype was seen repeatedly, ten times or more. This chain uses TRBV20-1 with TRBJ2-1, with TRBD1 as a possible D gene (5 bases). Trimming removed 6 bases from V and 6 bases from J, with 18 bases in between. CDR3 size: 14 residues. Germline assignment: CDR1 DFQATT and CDR2 SNEGSKA (reference sequence). CDR3 amino acids: CSAAQGSPINEQFF. In DNA, the CDR3 is TGCAGTGCGGCGCAGGGTAGTCCAATCAATGAGCAGTTCTTC.